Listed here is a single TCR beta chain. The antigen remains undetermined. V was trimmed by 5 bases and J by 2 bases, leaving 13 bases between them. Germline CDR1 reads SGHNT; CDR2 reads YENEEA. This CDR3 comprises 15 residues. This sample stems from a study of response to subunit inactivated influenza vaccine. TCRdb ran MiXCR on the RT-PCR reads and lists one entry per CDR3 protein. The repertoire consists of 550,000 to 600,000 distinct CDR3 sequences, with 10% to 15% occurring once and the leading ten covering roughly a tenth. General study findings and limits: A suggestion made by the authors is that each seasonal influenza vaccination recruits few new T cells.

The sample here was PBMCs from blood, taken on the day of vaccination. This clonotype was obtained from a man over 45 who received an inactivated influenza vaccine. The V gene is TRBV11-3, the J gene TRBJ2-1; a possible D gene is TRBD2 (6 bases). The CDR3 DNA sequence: TGTGCCAGCAGCCCTCGGGGGAAAACCTACAATGAGCAGTTCTTC. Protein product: CASSPRGKTYNEQFF.